This T cell receptor beta chain was identified during a study of PD-1 blockade in classical Hodgkin lymphoma. General study points: It was CD4+ TCR diversity, not CD8+, that rose significantly by C4D1. Nivolumab initiation under 1 year post-ASCT meant exclusion.

Concerning this clone itself: What it binds is unknown.

Every patient relapsed after autologous stem cell transplantation, and brentuximab vedotin exposure varied. Repertoires were generated with immunoSEQ multiplex PCR, while TCRdb's copy carries only in-frame clones and drops some. Of approximately 73,000 clones listed, around 93% are singletons. From germline, CDR1 is SEHNR and CDR2 FQNEAQ (reference sequence). This CDR3 contains 15 residues. Trimming took 2 bases from V and 5 from J, leaving 16 bases between them. The V and J genes are TRBV7-9 and TRBJ2-7; unclear D gene. Here the sequenced sample was peripheral blood mononuclear cells (PBMCs), taken at baseline. This sequence originates from a human donor with classical Hodgkin lymphoma. The CDR3 sequence is CASSLFHGNYDEQYF. Here the CDR3 DNA reads TGTGCCAGCAGCTTATTCCACGGAAACTACGACGAGCAGTACTTC.